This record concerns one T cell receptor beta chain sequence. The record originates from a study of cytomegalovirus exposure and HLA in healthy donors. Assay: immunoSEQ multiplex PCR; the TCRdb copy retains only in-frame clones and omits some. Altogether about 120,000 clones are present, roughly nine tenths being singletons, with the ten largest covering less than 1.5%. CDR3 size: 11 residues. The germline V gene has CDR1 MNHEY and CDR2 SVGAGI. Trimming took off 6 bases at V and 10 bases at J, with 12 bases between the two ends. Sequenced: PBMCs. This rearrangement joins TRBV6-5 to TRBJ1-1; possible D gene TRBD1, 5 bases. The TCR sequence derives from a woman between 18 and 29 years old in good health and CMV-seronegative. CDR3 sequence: CASRGLRGAFF. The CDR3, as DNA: TGTGCCAGCAGGGGGCTTAGGGGAGCTTTCTTT.